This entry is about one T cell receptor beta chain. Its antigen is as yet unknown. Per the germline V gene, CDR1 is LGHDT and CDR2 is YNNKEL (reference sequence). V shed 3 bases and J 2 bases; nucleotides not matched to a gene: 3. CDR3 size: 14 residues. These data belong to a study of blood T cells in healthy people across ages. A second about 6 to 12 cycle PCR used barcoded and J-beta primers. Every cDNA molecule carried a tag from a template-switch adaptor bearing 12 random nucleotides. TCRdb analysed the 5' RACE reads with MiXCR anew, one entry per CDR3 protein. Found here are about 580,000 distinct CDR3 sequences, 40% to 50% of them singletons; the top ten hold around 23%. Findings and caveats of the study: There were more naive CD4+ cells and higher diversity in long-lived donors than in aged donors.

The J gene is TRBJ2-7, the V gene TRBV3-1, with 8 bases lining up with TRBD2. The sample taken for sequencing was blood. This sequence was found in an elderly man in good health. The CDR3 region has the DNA TGTGCCAGCAGCCATACTAGCGGAACCTACGAGCAGTACTTC. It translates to CASSHTSGTYEQYF.